The clone carrying this T cell receptor beta chain was recorded many times. There are 14 residues in the CDR3. Germline values: CDR1 SQVTM, CDR2 ANQGSEA. The ends lost 6 bases at V and 6 bases at J; junction bases unmatched: 7. The record originates from a study of T cell repertoires in cytomegalovirus infection. TCRdb reanalysed the reads using MiXCR and keeps one entry per CDR3 protein. Among roughly 240,000 distinct CDR3 sequences listed, roughly 6.5% were seen once. This chain joins TRBV29-1 and TRBJ2-3; 12 nucleotides line up with TRBD2. This receptor was identified in a human donor in good health (CMV status not recorded). Some clones in this sample may be carry-over from other donors' samples. Sequencing was performed on PBMCs. The CDR3 region has the DNA TGCAGCGTGGCTACTAGCGGGGGGACCGATACGCAGTATTTT. This sequence encodes CSVATSGGTDTQYF.